This T cell receptor (beta chain) emerged from a study of blood T cell repertoires in COVID-19. At the level of the study: COVID-19 samples from acute and convalescent phases originated in the United States, Italy and Spain.

J gave up 2 bases and V 8 bases, and 19 bases lay outside the gene matches. Germline values: CDR1 SGHRS, CDR2 YFSETQ. This CDR3 has 18 amino acids. Sequenced by immunoSEQ multiplex PCR; TCRdb stores in-frame clones only, minus some. The sample carries 400,000 to 550,000 clones, about 85% recorded once. The sequence was collected from a woman younger than 30 with acute COVID-19. The genes are TRBV5-1 and TRBJ2-3; 8 nucleotides agree with TRBD2. Sequenced sample: PBMCs or T cells enriched from blood (not recorded which). CDR3 in amino acids: CASRKDGIGRGVTDTQYF. CDR3 DNA: TGCGCCAGTCGAAAGGACGGAATTGGGCGGGGGGTCACAGATACGCAGTATTTT.